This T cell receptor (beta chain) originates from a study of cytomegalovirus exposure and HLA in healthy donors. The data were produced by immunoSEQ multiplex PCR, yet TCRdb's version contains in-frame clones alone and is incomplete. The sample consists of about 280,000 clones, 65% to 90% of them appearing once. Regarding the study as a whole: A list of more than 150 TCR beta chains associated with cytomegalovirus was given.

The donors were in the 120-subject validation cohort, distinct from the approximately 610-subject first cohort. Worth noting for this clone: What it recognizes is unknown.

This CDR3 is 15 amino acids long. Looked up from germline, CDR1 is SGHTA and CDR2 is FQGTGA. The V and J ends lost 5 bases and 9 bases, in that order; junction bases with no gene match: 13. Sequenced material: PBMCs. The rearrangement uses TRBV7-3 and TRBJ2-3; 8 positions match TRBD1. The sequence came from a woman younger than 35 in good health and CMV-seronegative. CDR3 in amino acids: CASSPSGGSLLTQYF. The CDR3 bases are TGTGCCAGCAGCCCTTCAGGGGGCTCCTTACTAACGCAGTATTTT.